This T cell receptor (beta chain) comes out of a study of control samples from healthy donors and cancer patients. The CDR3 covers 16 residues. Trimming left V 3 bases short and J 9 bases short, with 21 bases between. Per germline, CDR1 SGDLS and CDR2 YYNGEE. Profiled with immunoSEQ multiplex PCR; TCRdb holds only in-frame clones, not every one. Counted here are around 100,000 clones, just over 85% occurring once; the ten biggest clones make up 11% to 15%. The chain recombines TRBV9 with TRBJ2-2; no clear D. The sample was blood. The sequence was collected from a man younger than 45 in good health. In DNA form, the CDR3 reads TGTGCCAGCAGCGCGAGTTATGGATTCAACAAACGGGAGCTGTTTTTT. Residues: CASSASYGFNKRELFF.